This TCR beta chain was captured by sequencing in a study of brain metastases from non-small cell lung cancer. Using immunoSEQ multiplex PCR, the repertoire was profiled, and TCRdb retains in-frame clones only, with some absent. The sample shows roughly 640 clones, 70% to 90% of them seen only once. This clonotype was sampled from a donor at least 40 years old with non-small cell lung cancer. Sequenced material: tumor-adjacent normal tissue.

The CDR3 sequence: CASSLAAGRNTEAFF. Here the CDR3 DNA reads TGTGCCAGCAGCTTAGCCGCGGGGAGGAACACTGAAGCTTTCTTT. The V and J genes are TRBV7-2 and TRBJ1-1; unclear D gene. CDR1 is SGHTA, CDR2 FQGNSA, per germline. The CDR3 sequence is 15 residues long. The ends were cut back, 0 bases at V and 1 base at J, with 9 bases in the middle.